The next 22 T cell receptor beta chains were all read from a single sample in a study of post-analysis software for immune sequencing data. Unique molecular identifiers were built into the TCR beta cDNA libraries. TCRdb reprocessed the PCR reads via MiXCR and lists one record per CDR3 protein. The profile covers 820,000 or so distinct CDR3 sequences, with approximately 57% appearing a single time and approximately 4.5% taken by the ten largest. General study findings and limits: Patients carried four or five TRBV segments more frequently than controls did, and TRBV5-6, TRBV5-1 and TRBV20-1 were among them.

These receptors' antigens are unknown. The source material was blood. These TCRs come from a girl between 5 and 17 years old with multiple sclerosis.

The V gene is TRBV18, the J gene TRBJ2-5; perhaps TRBD1 as D (5 bases). This CDR3 comprises 15 residues. V gave up 0 bases and J gave up 4 bases, with 12 bases separating them. CDR1 KGHSH and CDR2 LQKENI come from the germline V gene. The CDR3: CASSPPGWQGETQYF. CDR3 in DNA: TGTGCCAGCTCACCACCGGGGTGGCAGGGAGAGACCCAGTACTTC.

The V gene is TRBV11-2, the J gene TRBJ1-6; D gene uncertain. The CDR3 contains 14 residues. Germline CDR1 and CDR2: SGHAT and FQNNGV. With 0 bases removed from V and 14 bases from J, the gap between germline ends came to 14 bases. CDR3: CASSLDQNFLALHF. CDR3 coding DNA: TGTGCCAGCAGCTTAGATCAAAACTTTCTGGCCCTCCACTTT.

A few counts support this clonotype. The gene calls are TRBV12-5 and TRBJ2-7; 10 nucleotides align to TRBD2. The CDR3 is 15 amino acids. Germline CDR1 LGHNT, CDR2 FRNRAP. The V segment lost 7 bases and the J segment 3 bases; nucleotides outside the gene matches: 9. CDR3 DNA sequence: TGTGCTAGTGTCCTGGGGCCTAGCGGGAGCTACGAGCAGTACTTC. Encoded protein: CASVLGPSGSYEQYF.

Only a few counts were recorded for this clonotype. The chain joins TRBV5-1 to TRBJ2-5; the D gene could be TRBD1 or TRBD2 (7 bases each). The germline V gene has CDR1 SGHRS and CDR2 YFSETQ. The germline V and J ends were trimmed by 3 bases and 5 bases, with 20 bases remaining between them. This CDR3 has 16 residues. This chain's CDR3 is CASSSNRGGVMETQYF. For the CDR3, the DNA is TGCGCCAGCAGCTCGAACAGGGGAGGGGTGATGGAGACCCAGTACTTC. The whole variable domain, filled in from reference TRBV5-1 and TRBJ2-5, reads KAGVTQTPRYLIKTRGQQVTLSCSPISGHRSVSWYQQTPGQGLQFLFEYFSETQRNKGNFPGRFSGRQFSNSRSEMNVSTLELGDSALYLCASSSNRGGVMETQYFGPGTRLLVL.

The chain joins TRBV5-1 to TRBJ2-4, with 9 bases aligning to TRBD1. CDR1 and CDR2 (germline): SGHRS, YFSETQ. The CDR3 has 14 amino acids. The V gene end was trimmed by 4 bases and the J gene end by 13 bases; junction bases not matched to a gene: 12. The CDR3 reads CASSGLGQGYGQYF. The CDR3 nucleotides are TGCGCCAGCAGCGGGCTGGGACAGGGTTACGGGCAGTACTTC.

The chain recombines TRBV3-1 with TRBJ2-1, with D perhaps TRBD1 or TRBD2 (6 bases each). The length of the CDR3 is 16 residues. The V gene lost 0 bases and the J gene lost 3 bases, with 12 bases spanning the gap. Germline CDR1 and CDR2: LGHDT and YNNKEL (reference sequence). CDR3 residues: CASSQDPGALYNEQFF. The CDR3 DNA follows: TGTGCCAGCAGCCAAGATCCGGGGGCCCTCTACAATGAGCAGTTCTTC.

V usage is TRBV18 and J usage is TRBJ2-7, with 8 bases that match TRBD1. The CDR3 length is 15 residues. V dropped 1 base and J dropped 6; count of bases not matched to a gene: 8. Per germline, CDR1 KGHSH and CDR2 LQKENI. In nucleotides, the CDR3 is TGTGCCAGCTCACCACTACCGGACAGGGTGAGCGAGCAGTACTTC. Its protein is CASSPLPDRVSEQYF.

This clonotype has just a few counts. The chain is built from TRBV11-2 and TRBJ2-4; 7 nucleotides agree with TRBD2. TRBJ2-7 explains the end of the DNA better; the J call may be wrong. The CDR3 covers 14 residues. In germline, CDR1 is SGHAT, CDR2 FQNNGV. This CDR3 is CASSPVSGNYEQYF. DNA for the CDR3: TGTGCCAGCAGCCCGGTAAGCGGGAACTACGAGCAGTACTTC.

The CDR3 here is CASSYLLAGADTQYF. Written as DNA, the CDR3 is TGTGCCAGCAGTTACTTACTAGCGGGGGCAGATACGCAGTATTTT. V gene TRBV6-5 combines with J gene TRBJ2-3, with TRBD2 matching 11 bases. CDR1 and CDR2 from the germline V gene are MNHEY and SVGAGI. V was pared by 1 base and J by 4 bases, with 1 base of the junction left unmatched. The CDR3 consists of 15 residues.

The CDR3 reads CSARDTTSAAPGPPDTQYF. The CDR3 region has the DNA TGCAGTGCTAGAGATACGACTAGCGCCGCCCCGGGGCCCCCAGATACGCAGTATTTT. The chain joins TRBV20-1 to TRBJ2-3; 8 bases fit TRBD2. The V gene's germline CDR1 is DFQATT and CDR2 SNEGSKA (reference sequence). V shed 0 bases and J 4 bases; nucleotides not matched to a gene: 18. The CDR3 consists of 19 residues.

In this sample, this clonotype turned up a few times. This sequence joins TRBV7-9 and TRBJ2-5; 8 nucleotides line up with TRBD2. CDR3 length equals 15 residues. Looked up from germline, CDR1 is SEHNR and CDR2 is FQNEAQ (reference sequence). V was clipped by 4 bases and J by 11 bases; unmatched bases: 15. The CDR3 here is CASSSIAGRHGEQYF. CDR3 nucleotide sequence: TGTGCCAGCAGCTCTATAGCGGGACGGCATGGGGAGCAGTACTTC.

This chain links TRBV10-3 with TRBJ2-7; tentatively, D is TRBD2 (5 bases). The CDR3 covers 15 residues. V gave up 3 bases and J gave up 0 bases, with 12 bases separating them. Germline-derived CDR1 and CDR2 are ENHRY and SYGVKD. The CDR3 DNA reads as TGTGCCATCAGTGAAGGTCGGGGAGTCTCCTACGAGCAGTACTTC. It is translated as CAISEGRGVSYEQYF.

The chain links TRBV29-1 to TRBJ1-1; a weak D match, TRBD1 (6 bases). Germline V gene data show CDR1 as SQVTM and CDR2 as ANQGSEA. With 2 bases removed from V and 7 bases from J, the gap between germline ends came to 8 bases. CDR3 length: 11 residues. The CDR3 region has the DNA TGCAGCGTTGAAACAGGGAGTGAAGCTTTCTTT. Translated: CSVETGSEAFF.

The chain joins TRBV5-1 to TRBJ2-7; 10 bases map to TRBD1. This CDR3 has 16 residues. CDR1 and CDR2 from the germline V gene are SGHRS and YFSETQ. V dropped 0 bases and J dropped 2; count of bases not matched to a gene: 5. The CDR3 loop is CASSLGGQGIAYEQYF. The CDR3, as DNA: TGCGCCAGCAGCTTGGGGGGACAGGGGATAGCCTACGAGCAGTACTTC.

The chain carries TRBV6-5 and TRBJ2-1, with 12 bases lining up with TRBD2. The CDR3 covers 16 residues. V lost 6 bases and J lost 7; bases outside the gene matches: 10. The V gene's germline CDR1 is MNHEY and CDR2 SVGAGI. The CDR3 spells CASRRRLAGEGNEQFF. The CDR3 DNA reads TGTGCCAGCAGGAGGAGACTAGCGGGGGAGGGAAATGAGCAGTTCTTC.

The chain has TRBV20-1 and TRBJ1-1; no reliable D call. Germline V CDR1 and CDR2: DFQATT, SNEGSKA (reference sequence). V shed 6 bases and J shed 7 bases, with 18 bases lying between them. The CDR3 loop spans 13 amino acids. The CDR3 is CSAGKGIGLEAFF. Here the CDR3 DNA reads TGCAGTGCAGGGAAGGGTATTGGACTTGAAGCTTTCTTT.

This clonotype was seen a handful of times. A clone one base away is much larger, so this may be a read error. The chain combines TRBV14 with TRBJ2-7; D is unclear. V lost 1 base and J 3 bases, leaving 1 base between the germline ends. Germline V lookup: CDR1 SGHDN, CDR2 FVKESK. The CDR3 is 11 residues long. CDR3 DNA: TGTGCCAGCAGCCAAGTCTACGAGCAGTACTTC. It specifies CASSQVYEQYF.

This rearrangement joins TRBV3-1 to TRBJ1-5; D is ambiguous. The CDR3 loop spans 14 amino acids. Trimming stripped 4 bases from V and 4 bases from J, with 11 bases between. Germline V gives CDR1 LGHDT, CDR2 YNNKEL (reference sequence). CDR3: CASSRSNGNQPQHF. CDR3 nucleotide sequence: TGTGCCAGCAGCCGCTCGAACGGGAATCAGCCCCAGCATTTT.

The chain combines TRBV7-3 with TRBJ2-1; no firm D call. The CDR3 runs to 14 residues. The ends were cut back, 1 base at V and 9 bases at J, with 13 bases in the middle. The germline gives CDR1 SGHTA, CDR2 FQGTGA. CDR3 in amino acids: CASSLKGSFSEQFF. The DNA of the CDR3 is TGTGCCAGCAGCTTAAAGGGTAGCTTCAGTGAGCAGTTCTTC. Full variable domain (remainder filled in from reference TRBV7-3 and TRBJ2-1): GAGVSQTPSNKVTEKGKYVELRCDPISGHTALYWYRQSLGQGPEFLIYFQGTGAADDSGLPNDRFFAVRPEGSVSTLKIQRTERGDSAVYLCASSLKGSFSEQFFGPGTRLTVL.

This chain links TRBV7-9 with TRBJ2-5; 7 positions match TRBD1. The J call may be in error: the DNA end matches TRBJ2-7 better. Germline V CDR1 and CDR2: SEHNR, FQNEAQ (reference sequence). There are 15 residues in the CDR3. CDR3 in amino acids: CASSLAGTAIYEQYF. The DNA for the CDR3 is TGTGCCAGCAGCTTAGCTGGGACAGCTATCTACGAGCAGTACTTC.

The rearrangement joins TRBV12-3 or TRBV12-4 to TRBJ2-1, with D perhaps TRBD1 (6 bases). Trimming removed 1 base at V and 8 bases at J, with 9 bases between. The CDR3 loop spans 13 amino acids. CDR3 nucleotide sequence: TGTGCCAGCAGTTTAGGGGGGCTGGATGAGCAGTTCTTC. Its translation is CASSLGGLDEQFF.

This sequence joins TRBV12-3 or TRBV12-4 and TRBJ2-6; D call uncertain. V was trimmed by 4 bases and J by 0 bases, leaving 10 bases between them. The CDR3 consists of 16 residues. CDR3 residues: CASSSRAPSGANVLTF. DNA of the CDR3: TGTGCCAGCAGTTCTCGGGCCCCCTCTGGGGCCAACGTCCTGACTTTC.